The source of this T cell receptor (beta chain) is a study of beta chain features in type 1 diabetes. Study results and caveats: All four CD4+ subsets from Type 1 diabetes patients carried moderately but significantly shorter TCRB CDR3s.

Every isolated RNA sample was fully reverse transcribed, so sequencing captured expressed TCRB transcripts. Some clones are missing from TCRdb's copy, which holds only in-frame ones; the method was immunoSEQ multiplex PCR. Of around 260,000 clones listed, roughly a quarter are singletons. This clone has just a few counts. Antigen: not known. V was pared by 7 bases and J by 2 bases, with 8 bases between. The CDR3 is 12 residues long. The V gene's germline CDR1 is SNHLY and CDR2 FYNNEI. The sample comprised naive CD4+ T cells from blood. The receptor was isolated from a woman under 40 with type 1 diabetes. The chain links TRBV2 to TRBJ1-2; D uncertain. CDR3 bases: TGTGCCAGCACTCCGGGGAACTATGGCTACACCTTC. Protein product: CASTPGNYGYTF. Full variable domain (remainder filled in from reference TRBV2 and TRBJ1-2): EPEVTQTPSHQVTQMGQEVILRCVPISNHLYFYWYRQILGQKVEFLVSFYNNEISEKSEIFDDQFSVERPDGSNFTLKIRSTKLEDSAMYFCASTPGNYGYTFGSGTRLTVV.